The clone carrying this TCR beta chain was picked up a small number of times. The data derive from a study of cytomegalovirus exposure and HLA in healthy donors. CDR1 and CDR2 (germline): SGHAT, FQNNGV. CDR3 length equals 15 residues. Trimming cost V 7 bases and J 2 bases, with 17 bases left between them. With 60 Vbeta and 13 Jbeta primers, the PCR was carried out. Clones were sequenced by immunoSEQ multiplex PCR, and TCRdb holds only the in-frame ones, with some missing. The data show over 100,000 clones, more than 70% seen once. This clonotype originated in a male donor in good health and CMV-seropositive. J is TRBJ2-5 and V is TRBV11-2; D is possibly TRBD2 (6 bases). The sample taken for sequencing was PBMCs. The DNA for the CDR3 is TGTGCCAGCATCCAACGGGCGGGATTTCAAGAGACCCAGTACTTC. Its translation: CASIQRAGFQETQYF.